This T cell receptor (beta chain) comes out of a study of blood T cell repertoires in COVID-19. Deletions cut 8 bases from V and 5 bases from J, with 9 bases between. Germline CDR1 is MDHEN and CDR2 is SYDVKM. The CDR3 is 12 residues long. Seattle patient enrollment occurred during active infection, with longitudinal follow-up thereafter. Sequencing was performed with immunoSEQ multiplex PCR; in TCRdb, only in-frame clones are kept and a portion is missing. This sample carries around 260,000 clones, roughly 88% of them seen once, and the ten largest clones take 9.5% to 13%. The gene calls are TRBV28 and TRBJ2-2; possibly TRBD1 for D (7 bases). This TCR came from a woman in her seventies with COVID-19, enrolled during active disease. Sequenced sample: peripheral blood. The CDR3 region is CASQGGTGELFF. CDR3 nucleotides: TGTGCCAGCCAGGGGGGAACCGGGGAGCTGTTTTTT.